This T cell receptor beta chain was profiled in a study of vaccination and CD4 T cells after COVID-19. The overall study: Stimulation of the cells used overlapping spike peptide pools from SARS-CoV-2 and from the common cold coronaviruses HCoV-NL63, HCoV-OC43 and HCoV-229E.

The length of the CDR3 is 13 residues. The ends were cut back, 1 base at V and 6 bases at J, with 10 bases in the middle. Germline values: CDR1 LNHNV, CDR2 YYDKDF (reference sequence). The Oncomine TCR Beta short-read assay generated sequence data from the DNA of cultured CD4+ T cells. Each CDR3 protein gets one entry after TCRdb re-called the PCR reads with MiXCR. Seen here are about 19,000 distinct CDR3 sequences, around two thirds observed once, and the top ten hold around 6%. The treatment: approximately 10-day PBMC culture with coronavirus spike peptide pools or control peptides (ViraFEST assay). In regard to this clonotype: What it binds is unknown.

The TCR comes from a human donor who had recovered from COVID-19. Sequenced: CD4+ T cells from blood, cultured in vitro. The chain couples TRBV15 to TRBJ2-7; D not resolved. CDR3 bases: TGTGCCACCAGCAGAGCGCGTATGGGCGAGCAGTACTTC. Residues: CATSRARMGEQYF. The complete variable domain, with remaining parts taken from reference TRBV15 and TRBJ2-7, reads DAMVIQNPRYQVTQFGKPVTLSCSQTLNHNVMYWYQQKSSQAPKLLFHYYDKDFNNEADTPDNFQSRRPNTSFCFLDIRSPGLGDTAMYLCATSRARMGEQYFGPGTRLTVT.